This entry lists 6 T cell receptor beta chains sequenced from one sample in a study of blood T cell repertoires in COVID-19. The repertoire was sequenced with immunoSEQ multiplex PCR; TCRdb's copy has only in-frame clones and lacks some. The data show 490,000 or so clones, roughly nine tenths seen once. The sample taken for sequencing was PBMCs or T cells enriched from blood (not recorded which). The receptor set was obtained from a woman in her sixties who had recovered from COVID-19.

The DNA of the CDR3 is TGTGCCAGCAGCGCCGGGACAGGTAGCAATCAGCCCCAGCATTTT. Translated: CASSAGTGSNQPQHF. The V gene is TRBV6-5, the J gene TRBJ1-5, with TRBD1 identical over 8 bases. CDR3 length equals 15 residues. V lost 6 bases and J lost 0; bases outside the gene matches: 4. The germline gives CDR1 MNHEY, CDR2 SVGAGI.

CDR3 loop: CASSYGGQGSNQPQHF. The CDR3 DNA is TGTGCCAGCAGTTATGGGGGACAGGGGAGCAATCAGCCCCAGCATTTT. This chain connects TRBV6-5 to TRBJ1-5; 10 bases are a match to TRBD1. The CDR3 is made up of 16 amino acids. V was clipped by 3 bases and J by 1 base; unmatched bases: 3. CDR1 and CDR2 (germline): MNHEY, SVGAGI.

The genes are TRBV5-1 and TRBJ2-1; possible D gene TRBD1, 6 bases. Trimming cost V 4 bases and J 6 bases, with 14 bases left between them. The CDR3 extends over 14 amino acids. CDR1 and CDR2 (germline): SGHRS, YFSETQ. The CDR3 sequence: CASSPGQWANEQFF. DNA for the CDR3: TGCGCCAGCAGCCCTGGACAGTGGGCCAATGAGCAGTTCTTC.

For this clone: Different DNA sequences within this sample yield the same CDR3. The gene calls are TRBV5-1 and TRBJ2-3, with D perhaps TRBD2 (6 bases). From germline, CDR1 is SGHRS and CDR2 YFSETQ. The CDR3 is 14 residues long. Trimming removed 3 bases at V and 3 bases at J, with 11 bases between. CDR3 in amino acids: CASSSGGLTDTQYF. CDR3 in DNA: TGCGCCAGCAGCTCCGGGGGACTGACAGATACGCAGTATTTT.

The rearrangement joins TRBV28 to TRBJ1-4; D gene uncertain. The germline V gene has CDR1 MDHEN and CDR2 SYDVKM. This CDR3 spans 18 amino acids. Trimming cost V 4 bases and J 2 bases, with 20 bases left between them. CDR3 amino acids: CASSSPLERGSTNEKLFF. The CDR3 DNA sequence: TGTGCCAGCAGTTCACCCCTAGAGCGTGGCTCGACTAATGAAAAACTGTTTTTT.

The V gene is TRBV2, the J gene TRBJ2-1, with 10 bases lining up with TRBD2. CDR3 size: 15 residues. Unmatched junction bases numbered 3, after V lost 7 bases and J lost 0 bases. Germline CDR1 reads SNHLY; CDR2 reads FYNNEI. The CDR3 here is CASNPSGSSYNEQFF. In DNA form, the CDR3 reads TGTGCCAGCAACCCTAGCGGGAGCTCCTACAATGAGCAGTTCTTC.